Below are 17 T cell receptor beta chains sequenced from a single sample in a study of T-cell memory formation after mild COVID-19. Each CDR3 protein is one row after TCRdb ran MiXCR on the 5' RACE reads. This sample has some 340,000 distinct CDR3 sequences, with 10% to 15% found just once. Sequenced: PBMCs or a T cell subset sorted from them (not recorded which). These receptors came from a man between 18 and 35 years old who had mild COVID-19 (a few samples of this study predate the infection). Cell type and time point are not known.

The V and J genes are TRBV9 and TRBJ2-2, with 12 bases identical to TRBD2. The CDR3 contains 17 residues. Unmatched junction bases numbered 12, after V lost 7 bases and J lost 5 bases. CDR1 SGDLS and CDR2 YYNGEE come from the germline V gene. The CDR3 bases are TGTGCCAGCTCTCCAGGCCCTAGCGGGGGGGCGACCGGGGAGCTGTTTTTT. It is translated as CASSPGPSGGATGELFF. Complete variable domain (other parts from reference TRBV9 and TRBJ2-2): DSGVTQTPKHLITATGQRVTLRCSPRSGDLSVYWYQQSLDQGLQFLIQYYNGEERAKGNILERFSAQQFPDLHSELNLSSLELGDSALYFCASSPGPSGGATGELFFGEGSRLTVL.

The chain has TRBV5-4 and TRBJ2-5; either TRBD1 or TRBD2 may supply D (5 bases each). Germline V lookup: CDR1 SGHNT, CDR2 YYREEE (reference sequence). Trimming removed 0 bases at V and 5 bases at J, with 17 bases between. The CDR3 length is 16 residues. CDR3 region: CASSLGGRESLETQYF. The CDR3 DNA is TGTGCCAGCAGCTTGGGGGGCAGGGAGTCGTTGGAGACCCAGTACTTC.

This clonotype appeared a few times. This chain uses TRBV12-3 or TRBV12-4 with TRBJ1-1; D is unresolved. The CDR3 consists of 13 residues. With 7 bases removed from V and 1 base from J, the gap between germline ends came to 10 bases. The CDR3, as DNA: TGTGCCAGCACCCTTCTGGGGAACACTGAAGCTTTCTTT. Translated: CASTLLGNTEAFF.

This clonotype was counted ten times or more. The genes are TRBV7-2 and TRBJ2-1; TRBD2 matches 9 bases. The CDR3 covers 16 residues. Looked up from germline, CDR1 is SGHTA and CDR2 is FQGNSA. The J segment lost 9 bases and the V segment lost 4 bases, leaving 13 bases of the junction unmatched. CDR3 DNA: TGTGCCAGCAGCTCCCCCCCAGCGGGGGGTCGCAGTGAGCAGTTCTTC. Its translation: CASSSPPAGGRSEQFF.

The gene calls are TRBV5-6 and TRBJ2-5; the match to TRBD2 covers 14 bases. The CDR3 totals 17 residues. Germline V gene lookup returns CDR1 SGHDT and CDR2 YYEEEE. V was pared by 4 bases and J by 2 bases, with 7 bases of the junction left unmatched. This chain's CDR3 is CASSLRTSGGSQETQYF. The CDR3 DNA is TGTGCCAGCAGCCTCCGGACTAGCGGGGGGTCGCAAGAGACCCAGTACTTC.

This clonotype was detected ten times or more. The chain is built from TRBV30 and TRBJ1-1; no reliable D call. CDR1 and CDR2 from the germline V gene are GTSNPN and SVGIG (reference sequence). Trimming shortened V by 6 bases and J by 0 bases, and 20 bases separated the two germline ends. The length of the CDR3 is 16 residues. As DNA, the CDR3 is TGTGCCTGTTCGAGAGGTCCTGATATTATGAACACTGAAGCTTTCTTT. Protein product: CACSRGPDIMNTEAFF.

The gene calls are TRBV6-1 and TRBJ1-1; no clear D. Germline V gene data show CDR1 as MNHNS and CDR2 as SASEGT. CDR3 length: 13 residues. V lost 1 base and J 11 bases, leaving 14 bases between the germline ends. As DNA, the CDR3 is TGTGCCAGCAGTGAAGTCTCACCAAAACAGGCTTTCTTT. It codes for CASSEVSPKQAFF.

DNA of the CDR3: TGTGCCAGCAGCGCCATGGACAGCCAGACCCAGTACTTC. The encoded protein is CASSAMDSQTQYF. The gene calls are TRBV7-2 and TRBJ2-5; tentatively, D is TRBD1 (6 bases). Germline lookup yields CDR1 SGHTA and CDR2 FQGNSA. V dropped 5 bases and J dropped 6 bases, with 13 bases sitting between them. The CDR3 length is 13 residues. Full variable domain (missing parts from reference TRBV7-2 and TRBJ2-5): GAGVSQSPSNKVTEKGKDVELRCDPISGHTALYWYRQSLGQGLEFLIYFQGNSAPDKSGLPSDRFSAERTGGSVSTLTIQRTQQEDSAVYLCASSAMDSQTQYFGPGTRLLVL.

The chain couples TRBV5-1 to TRBJ1-4; the D is unclear. Germline V gene sequence: CDR1 SGHRS, CDR2 YFSETQ. The CDR3 has 14 amino acids. V was cut by 4 bases and J by 8 bases, with 15 bases left in between. CDR3 loop: CASSPASEWEKLFF. The CDR3 nucleotides read TGCGCCAGCAGCCCGGCGTCCGAATGGGAAAAACTGTTTTTT.

There are a few counts of this clonotype. The rearrangement links TRBV20-1 to TRBJ2-1; D is undetermined. The CDR3 has 15 amino acids. Germline CDR1 is DFQATT and CDR2 is SNEGSKA (reference sequence). V was clipped by 0 bases and J by 0 bases, with 9 bases between them. CDR3 sequence (DNA): TGCAGTGCTAGAGATAGGTGGGCCTCCTACAATGAGCAGTTCTTC. Amino acid sequence: CSARDRWASYNEQFF.

In this sample, this clonotype turned up many times. The genes are TRBV20-1 and TRBJ2-3; 9 bases match TRBD2. The CDR3 totals 13 residues. CDR1 DFQATT and CDR2 SNEGSKA come from the germline V gene (reference sequence). Unmatched junction bases numbered 4, after V lost 4 bases and J lost 5 bases. DNA for the CDR3: TGCAGTGCTACACTAGCGGGCGGAGATACGCAGTATTTT. Translating gives CSATLAGGDTQYF.

This clonotype has more than one count but fewer than ten. This chain uses TRBV3-1 with TRBJ2-7; unclear D gene. CDR1 LGHDT and CDR2 YNNKEL come from the germline V gene (reference sequence). The CDR3 sequence is 14 residues long. Trimming took 1 base from V and 0 from J, leaving 7 bases between them. CDR3 sequence (DNA): TGTGCCAGCAGCCAAGTTCTGAGCTCCTACGAGCAGTACTTC. Its protein is CASSQVLSSYEQYF.

This clonotype was seen more than once but under ten times. One junction end disagrees with the germline gene, perhaps due to a read error. The chain combines TRBV15 with TRBJ2-5, with a possible D match to TRBD2 (6 bases). The germline V gene has CDR1 LNHNV and CDR2 YYDKDF (reference sequence). This CDR3 comprises 13 residues. The CDR3 DNA sequence: TGTGCCACCGGCAGCGGGTACCAAGAGACCCAGTACTTC. It yields the protein CATGSGYQETQYF.

The chain recombines TRBV6-6 with TRBJ1-2; D is possibly TRBD1 (6 bases). Germline-derived CDR1 and CDR2 are MNHNY and SVGAGI (reference sequence). This CDR3 region has 15 residues. With 2 bases removed from V and 8 bases from J, the gap between germline ends came to 18 bases. The DNA of the CDR3 is TGTGCCAGCAGTTACGGGACCTTGGGGGCGCGCGGCTACACCTTC. Translating gives CASSYGTLGARGYTF.

This clonotype was seen many times. The rearrangement uses TRBV6-5 and TRBJ2-5; tentatively, D is TRBD1 (6 bases). The CDR3 extends over 16 amino acids. V was shortened by 1 base and J by 2 bases, with 14 bases between the two germline ends. Germline CDR1 and CDR2: MNHEY and SVGAGI. The CDR3 bases are TGTGCCAGCAGTTACTTCGCAGGAAGGGGGCAAGAGACCCAGTACTTC. It codes for CASSYFAGRGQETQYF.

There are a few counts of this clonotype. V gene TRBV14 combines with J gene TRBJ2-3; 8 bases match TRBD2. The CDR3 consists of 17 residues. The V gene's germline CDR1 is SGHDN and CDR2 FVKESK. V lost 6 bases and J lost 4; bases outside the gene matches: 15. The CDR3 loop reads CASSIFVSGEEADTQYF. The CDR3, as DNA: TGTGCCAGCAGTATATTCGTTAGCGGGGAGGAGGCAGATACGCAGTATTTT. Complete variable domain (other parts from reference TRBV14 and TRBJ2-3): EAGVTQFPSHSVIEKGQTVTLRCDPISGHDNLYWYRRVMGKEIKFLLHFVKESKQDESGMPNNRFLAERTGGTYSTLKVQPAELEDSGVYFCASSIFVSGEEADTQYFGPGTRLTVL.

By share of the sample, this clonotype is medium-sized. The J gene is TRBJ2-2, the V gene TRBV4-1; D might be TRBD1 (5 bases). V was clipped by 3 bases and J by 5 bases, with 13 bases between them. This CDR3 comprises 15 residues. The germline V gene has CDR1 MGHRA and CDR2 YSYEKL. CDR3 loop: CASSQAGPRTGELFF. The CDR3 DNA reads as TGCGCCAGCAGCCAGGCAGGGCCTCGGACCGGGGAGCTGTTTTTT.